This T cell receptor beta chain is from a study of tumor-infiltrating lymphocytes in localized non-small cell lung cancer. Findings of the study overall: Recurrence-free survival showed no association with tumor T-cell fraction. Tumors had more T cell infiltration than uninvolved lung, per TCRbeta sequencing and CD3 counts.

Repertoires were generated with immunoSEQ multiplex PCR, while TCRdb's copy carries only in-frame clones and drops some. The table lists 15,000 to 20,000 clones, around 72% of them singletons. This CDR3 has 15 amino acids. Per the germline V gene, CDR1 is MNHEY and CDR2 is SVGAGI. Deletions cut 8 bases from V and 0 bases from J, with 16 bases between. About this clone itself: Its antigen is not identified.

The sequence came from a human donor with non-small cell lung cancer. Sequenced material: lung tumor tissue. The chain combines TRBV6-5 with TRBJ1-1; no definite D call. CDR3 amino acids: CASLSGRFMNTEAFF. The CDR3, as DNA: TGTGCCAGCCTTTCCGGGCGGTTCATGAACACTGAAGCTTTCTTT.